This T cell receptor beta chain comes out of a study of T cell changes during pregnancy in multiple sclerosis. Some clones are missing from TCRdb's copy, which holds only in-frame ones; the method was immunoSEQ multiplex PCR. The table lists about 81,000 clones, just over 90% of them singletons. Germline V gene data show CDR1 as ENHRY and CDR2 as SYGVKD. The junction had 7 bases not matched to a gene; V was cut back by 6 bases and J by 3 bases. The CDR3 consists of 15 residues. This TCR was recovered from a female donor in good health, enrolled as a control in a pregnancy study. The sample in question was peripheral blood, obtained in the third trimester of pregnancy. This chain joins TRBV10-3 and TRBJ2-7; TRBD2 aligns across 11 bases. CDR3 nucleotide sequence: TGTGCCATCAGCGGGACTAGCGGACAGATCTACGAGCAGTACTTC. This encodes CAISGTSGQIYEQYF.